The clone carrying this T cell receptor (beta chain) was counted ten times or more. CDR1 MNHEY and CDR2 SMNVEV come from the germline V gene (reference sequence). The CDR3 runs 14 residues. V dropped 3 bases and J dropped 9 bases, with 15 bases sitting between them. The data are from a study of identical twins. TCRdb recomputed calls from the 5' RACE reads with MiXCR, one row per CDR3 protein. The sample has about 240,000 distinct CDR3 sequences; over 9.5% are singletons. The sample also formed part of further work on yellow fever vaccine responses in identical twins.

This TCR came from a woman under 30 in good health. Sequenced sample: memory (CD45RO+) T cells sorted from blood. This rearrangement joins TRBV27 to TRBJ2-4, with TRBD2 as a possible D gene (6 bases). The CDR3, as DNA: TGTGCCAGCAGTTTTAAGGGCGGGGAAGCCATTCAGTACTTC. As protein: CASSFKGGEAIQYF.